The present TCR beta chain was sequenced within a study of blood T cells in healthy people across ages. The germline V gene encodes CDR1 DFQATT and CDR2 SNEGSKA (reference sequence). Unmatched junction bases numbered 9, after V lost 3 bases and J lost 8 bases. The CDR3 covers 14 residues. The authors ran a second PCR of about 6 to 12 cycles using a sample-barcoded 5' primer and a J-beta primer mix. TCRdb used MiXCR to reprocess the 5' RACE reads, holding one entry per CDR3 protein. The table lists about 1.6 million distinct CDR3 sequences, roughly 32% of them singletons. Individuals who donated were healthy Caucasians from Russia aged roughly 6 to 95. There are a few counts of this clonotype. Its antigen is currently unknown. Broader study findings: Relative to aged donors, long-lived donors carried more naive CD4+ cells and displayed higher diversity. With unsorted PBMCs, a conclusive comparison of naive versus antigen-experienced cells was not possible. There was no known CMV status for donors, so expanded clonotype changes were possibly confounded.

The source of this sequence is a woman in her twenties or thirties in good health. The chain has TRBV20-1 and TRBJ2-1; 8 bases map to TRBD1. The material sequenced was blood. This CDR3 reads CSASGQGARYEQFF. CDR3 DNA sequence: TGCAGTGCTAGCGGCCAGGGGGCTAGGTATGAGCAGTTCTTC.